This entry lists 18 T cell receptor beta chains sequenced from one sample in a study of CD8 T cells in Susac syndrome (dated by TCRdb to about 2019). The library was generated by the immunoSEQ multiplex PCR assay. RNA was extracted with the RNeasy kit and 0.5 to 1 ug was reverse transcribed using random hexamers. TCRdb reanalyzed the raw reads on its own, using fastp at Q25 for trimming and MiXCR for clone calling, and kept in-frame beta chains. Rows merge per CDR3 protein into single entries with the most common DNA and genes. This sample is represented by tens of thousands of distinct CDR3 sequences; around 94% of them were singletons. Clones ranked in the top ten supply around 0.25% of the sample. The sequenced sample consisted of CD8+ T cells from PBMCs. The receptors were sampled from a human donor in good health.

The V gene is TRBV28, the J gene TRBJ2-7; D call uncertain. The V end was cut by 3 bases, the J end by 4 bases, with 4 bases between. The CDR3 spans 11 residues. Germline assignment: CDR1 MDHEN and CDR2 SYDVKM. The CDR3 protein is CASSLGYEQYV. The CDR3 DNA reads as TGTGCCAGCAGTTTGGGGTACGAGCAGTACGTC.

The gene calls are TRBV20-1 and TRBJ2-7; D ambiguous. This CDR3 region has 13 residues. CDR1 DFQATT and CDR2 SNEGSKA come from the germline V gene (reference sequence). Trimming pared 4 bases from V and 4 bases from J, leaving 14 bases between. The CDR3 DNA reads TGCAGTGCTACTCCCGGCGGCCGATACGAGCAGTACTTC. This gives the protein CSATPGGRYEQYF.

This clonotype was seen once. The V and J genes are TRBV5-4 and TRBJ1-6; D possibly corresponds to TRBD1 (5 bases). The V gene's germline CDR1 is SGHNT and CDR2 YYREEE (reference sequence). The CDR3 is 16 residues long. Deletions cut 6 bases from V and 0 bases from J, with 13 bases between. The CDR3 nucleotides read TGTGCCAGCAATGTTATGGGGCTCTCCTATAATTCACCCCTCCACTTT. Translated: CASNVMGLSYNSPLHF. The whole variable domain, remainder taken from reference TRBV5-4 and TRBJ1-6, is ETGVTQSPTHLIKTRGQQVTLRCSSQSGHNTVSWYQQALGQGPQFIFQYYREEENGRGNFPPRFSGLQFPNYSSELNVNALELDDSALYLCASNVMGLSYNSPLHFGNGTRLTVT.

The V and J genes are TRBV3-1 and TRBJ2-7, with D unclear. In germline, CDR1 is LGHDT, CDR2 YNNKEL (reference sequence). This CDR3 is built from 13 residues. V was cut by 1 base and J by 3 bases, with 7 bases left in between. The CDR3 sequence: CASSQALGYEQYF. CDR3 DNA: TGTGCCAGCAGCCAAGCCCTGGGCTACGAGCAGTACTTC.

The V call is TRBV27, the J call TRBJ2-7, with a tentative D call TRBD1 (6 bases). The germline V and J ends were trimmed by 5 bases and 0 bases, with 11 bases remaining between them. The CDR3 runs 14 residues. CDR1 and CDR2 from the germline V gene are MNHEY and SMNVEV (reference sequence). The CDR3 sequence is CASSMGDNSYEQYV. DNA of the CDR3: TGTGCCAGCAGTATGGGGGACAACTCCTACGAGCAGTACGTC.

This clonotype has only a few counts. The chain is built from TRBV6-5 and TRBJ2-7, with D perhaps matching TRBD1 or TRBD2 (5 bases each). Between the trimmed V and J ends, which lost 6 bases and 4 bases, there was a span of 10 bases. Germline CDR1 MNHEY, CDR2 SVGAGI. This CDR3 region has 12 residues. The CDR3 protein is CASSPGSYEQYF. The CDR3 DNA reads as TGTGCCAGCAGCCCAGGGAGTTACGAGCAGTACTTC.

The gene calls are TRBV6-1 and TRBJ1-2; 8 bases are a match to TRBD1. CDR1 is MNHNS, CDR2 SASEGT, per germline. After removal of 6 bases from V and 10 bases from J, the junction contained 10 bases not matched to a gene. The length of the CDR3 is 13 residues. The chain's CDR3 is CASRPRDRRHYTF. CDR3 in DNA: TGTGCCAGCAGACCCCGGGACAGGCGACACTACACCTTC.

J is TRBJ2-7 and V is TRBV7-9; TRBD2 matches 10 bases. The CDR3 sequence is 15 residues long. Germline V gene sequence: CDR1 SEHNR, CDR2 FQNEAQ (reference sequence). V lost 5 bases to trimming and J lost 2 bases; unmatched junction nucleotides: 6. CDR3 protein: CASSVLAGDPYEQYV. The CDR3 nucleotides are TGTGCCAGCAGCGTTCTAGCGGGAGACCCCTACGAGCAGTACGTC.

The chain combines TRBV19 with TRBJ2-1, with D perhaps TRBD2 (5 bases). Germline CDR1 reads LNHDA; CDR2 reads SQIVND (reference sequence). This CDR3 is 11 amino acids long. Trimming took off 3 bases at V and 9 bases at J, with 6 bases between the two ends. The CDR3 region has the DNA TGTGCCAGTAGTATCCTAGCTGAGCAGTTCTTC. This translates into CASSILAEQFF.

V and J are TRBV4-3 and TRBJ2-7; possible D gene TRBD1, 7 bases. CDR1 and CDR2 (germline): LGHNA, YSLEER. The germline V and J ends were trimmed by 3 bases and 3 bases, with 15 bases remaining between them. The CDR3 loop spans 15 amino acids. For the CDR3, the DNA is TGCGCCAGCAGCCAGGCACGTCAGGGGGGCTACGAGCAGTACTTC. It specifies CASSQARQGGYEQYF.

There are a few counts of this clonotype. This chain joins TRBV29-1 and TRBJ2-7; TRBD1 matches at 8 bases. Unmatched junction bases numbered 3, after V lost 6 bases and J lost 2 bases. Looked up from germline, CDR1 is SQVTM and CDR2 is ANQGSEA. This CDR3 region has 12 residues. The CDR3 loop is CSVRTGPYEQYF. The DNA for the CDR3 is TGCAGCGTGAGGACAGGGCCCTACGAGCAGTACTTC.

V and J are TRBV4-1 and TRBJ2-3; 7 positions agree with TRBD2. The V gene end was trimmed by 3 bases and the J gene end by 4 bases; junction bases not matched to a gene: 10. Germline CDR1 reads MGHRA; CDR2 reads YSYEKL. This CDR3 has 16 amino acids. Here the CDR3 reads CASSQRDAGAADTQYF. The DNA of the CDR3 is TGCGCCAGCAGCCAGCGAGACGCGGGAGCGGCAGATACGCAGTATTTT.

The CDR3 bases are TGTGCCAGCAGGATCAGGGGCGGGAGGGACTATGGCTACACCTTC. Its translation: CASRIRGGRDYGYTF. This rearrangement joins TRBV9 to TRBJ1-2, with a weak D call TRBD1 (6 bases). V was clipped by 5 bases and J by 3 bases, with 17 bases between them. Germline V gene sequence: CDR1 SGDLS, CDR2 YYNGEE. This CDR3 has 15 amino acids.

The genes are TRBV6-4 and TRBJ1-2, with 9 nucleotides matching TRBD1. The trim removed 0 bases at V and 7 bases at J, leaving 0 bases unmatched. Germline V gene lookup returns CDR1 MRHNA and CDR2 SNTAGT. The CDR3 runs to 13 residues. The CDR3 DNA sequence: TGTGCCAGCAGTGACTCGACAGGGGGTGGCTACACCTTC. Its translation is CASSDSTGGGYTF.

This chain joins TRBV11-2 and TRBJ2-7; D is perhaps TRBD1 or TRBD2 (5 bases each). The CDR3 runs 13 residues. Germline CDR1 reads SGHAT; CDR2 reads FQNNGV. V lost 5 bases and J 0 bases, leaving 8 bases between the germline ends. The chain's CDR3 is CASSAGSSYEQYF. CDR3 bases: TGTGCCAGCAGCGCAGGGAGCTCCTACGAGCAGTACTTC.

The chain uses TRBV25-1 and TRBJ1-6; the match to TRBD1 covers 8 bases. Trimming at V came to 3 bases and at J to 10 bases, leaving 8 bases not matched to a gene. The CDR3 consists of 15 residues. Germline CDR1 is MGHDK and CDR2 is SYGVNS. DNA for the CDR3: TGTGCCAGCAGTGATCCAGGACAGGGTCGATCACCCCTCCACTTT. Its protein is CASSDPGQGRSPLHF. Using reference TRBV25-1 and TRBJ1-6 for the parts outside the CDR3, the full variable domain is EADIYQTPRYLVIGTGKKITLECSQTMGHDKMYWYQQDPGMELHLIHYSYGVNSTEKGDLSSESTVSRIRTEHFPLTLESARPSHTSQYLCASSDPGQGRSPLHFGNGTRLTVT.

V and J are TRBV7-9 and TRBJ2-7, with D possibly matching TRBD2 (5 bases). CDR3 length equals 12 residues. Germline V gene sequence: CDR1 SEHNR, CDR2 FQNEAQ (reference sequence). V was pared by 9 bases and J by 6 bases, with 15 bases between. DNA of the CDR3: TGTGCCAGTGGCCCCGGGGTCCGCGAGCAGTACGTC. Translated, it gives CASGPGVREQYV.

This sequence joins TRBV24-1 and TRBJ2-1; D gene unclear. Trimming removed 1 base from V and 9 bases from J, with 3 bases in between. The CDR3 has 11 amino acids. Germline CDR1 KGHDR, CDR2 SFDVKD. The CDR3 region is CATSDLGEQFF. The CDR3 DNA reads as TGTGCCACCAGTGATTTAGGTGAGCAGTTCTTC.